This paragraph reports one T cell receptor beta chain. This same CDR3 is encoded by further DNA sequences in the sample. Produced via immunoSEQ multiplex PCR; TCRdb's table is partial and in-frame only. The sample lists about 260,000 clones; roughly 80% were seen once. This sample was taken from a study of blood T cell repertoires in COVID-19. Study at large: Sample material is recorded as cDNA or gDNA derived from T cells, B-cell-depleted T cells, or PBMCs.

Cohorts were determined from participant-reported clinical history. This sequence was found in a man younger than 45 with acute COVID-19. The sample consisted of PBMCs or T cells enriched from blood (not recorded which).

The CDR3 coding sequence is TGTGCCAGCTCCCGTACCGGAGGATCCAATCAGCCCCAGCATTTT. This sequence encodes CASSRTGGSNQPQHF. The chain employs TRBV6-5 and TRBJ1-5; no definite D call. Germline CDR1 is MNHEY and CDR2 is SVGAGI. Trimming shortened V by 8 bases and J by 3 bases, and 17 bases separated the two germline ends. The CDR3 covers 15 residues.